Listed here are 22 T cell receptor beta chains from one sample, sequenced in a study of T cell repertoires in cytomegalovirus infection. These receptors' antigens are unknown. MiXCR, run by TCRdb on the reads, gives a single entry per CDR3 protein. This sample carries 340,000 or so distinct CDR3 sequences, 20% to 25% of them seen once, and the ten largest clones take less than 15%. The sequences come from cultured PBMCs, collected from culture after CMV antigen stimulation. These receptors all stem from a human donor in good health (CMV status not recorded). Some clones in this sample may be carry-over from other donors' samples.

The chain combines TRBV28 with TRBJ1-1; a weak D match, TRBD1 (5 bases). The CDR3 length is 15 residues. Per the germline V gene, CDR1 is MDHEN and CDR2 is SYDVKM. V dropped 6 bases and J dropped 4 bases, with 18 bases sitting between them. The CDR3, as DNA: TGTGCCAGCAGCCACCCCGGGACTTCGGGCACTGAAGCTTTCTTT. It codes for CASSHPGTSGTEAFF.

J is TRBJ1-1 and V is TRBV12-3 or TRBV12-4, with D hard to call. V dropped 1 base and J dropped 7 bases, with 7 bases sitting between them. The CDR3 spans 12 residues. The CDR3 DNA follows: TGTGCCAGCAGTTTAGGAACGGTTGAAGCTTTCTTT. Translated: CASSLGTVEAFF.

This clonotype was found a few times. The rearrangement links TRBV12-3 or TRBV12-4 to TRBJ2-2; possibly TRBD2 for D (5 bases). Between the trimmed V and J ends, which lost 6 bases and 5 bases, there was a span of 13 bases. CDR3 length: 14 amino acids. In nucleotides, the CDR3 is TGTGCCAGCAGCTCTGGACTCCGGACCGGGGAGCTGTTTTTT. It is translated as CASSSGLRTGELFF.

This chain joins TRBV6-1 and TRBJ2-3; 7 nucleotides line up with TRBD1. This CDR3 contains 13 residues. V shed 8 bases, J shed 2 bases, and the junction held 4 bases outside the gene matches. Looked up from germline, CDR1 is MNHNS and CDR2 is SASEGT. This CDR3 is CASHRGPTDTQYF. The CDR3, as DNA: TGTGCCAGCCACAGGGGACCCACAGATACGCAGTATTTT.

This clonotype has ten or more counts. This chain joins TRBV7-8 and TRBJ2-7; D perhaps matches TRBD1 (6 bases). The CDR3 is 14 amino acids. The germline V gene has CDR1 SGHVS and CDR2 FQNEAQ. Trimming took 5 bases from V and 0 from J, leaving 11 bases between them. DNA for the CDR3: TGTGCCAGCAGCCGACAGGAGGTCTCCTACGAGCAGTACGTC. Protein sequence: CASSRQEVSYEQYV.

This clonotype was seen a few times. The chain combines TRBV28 with TRBJ1-4; no clear D gene. The V gene lost 2 bases and the J gene lost 7 bases, with 17 bases spanning the gap. CDR3 length: 16 amino acids. Germline assignment: CDR1 MDHEN and CDR2 SYDVKM. CDR3 protein: CASSLTPGLSSEKLFF. DNA for the CDR3: TGTGCCAGCAGTTTAACTCCCGGACTCAGCAGTGAAAAACTGTTTTTT.

This chain links TRBV29-1 with TRBJ1-2, with D hard to call. Trimming took off 3 bases at V and 4 bases at J, with 12 bases between the two ends. There are 13 residues in the CDR3. The germline V gene encodes CDR1 SQVTM and CDR2 ANQGSEA. The CDR3 reads CSVDRTDSYGYTF. The DNA for the CDR3 is TGCAGCGTTGACCGGACGGACTCCTATGGCTACACCTTC.

The chain has TRBV4-1 and TRBJ1-2; D uncertain. The CDR3 has 18 amino acids. Trimming left V 4 bases short and J 4 bases short, with 25 bases between. Per germline, CDR1 MGHRA and CDR2 YSYEKL. The CDR3 DNA reads as TGCGCCAGCAGCCCTGTTGGACCACCCCATCCGAGCCGCTATGGCTACACCTTC. Protein sequence: CASSPVGPPHPSRYGYTF.

This clonotype was picked up a small number of times. J is TRBJ1-6 and V is TRBV4-1; D is ambiguous. V was pared by 0 bases and J by 0 bases, with 9 bases between. This CDR3 is 17 amino acids long. Germline CDR1 and CDR2: MGHRA and YSYEKL. The CDR3 DNA sequence: TGCGCCAGCAGCCAAGAGGGCTGGAGCTCCTATAATTCACCCCTCCACTTT. The encoded protein is CASSQEGWSSYNSPLHF.

This clonotype was found a few times. The rearrangement links TRBV27 to TRBJ1-2, with TRBD1 as a possible D gene (6 bases). V was pared by 0 bases and J by 2 bases, with 10 bases between. The CDR3 is 15 residues long. Germline V gene sequence: CDR1 MNHEY, CDR2 SMNVEV (reference sequence). The DNA for the CDR3 is TGTGCCAGCAGTTTATCAAGGCAGGGGAACTATGGCTACACCTTC. Its translation: CASSLSRQGNYGYTF.

This clonotype was recorded a few times. The rearrangement links TRBV27 to TRBJ1-5; D gene uncertain. V dropped 2 bases and J dropped 16 bases, with 18 bases sitting between them. The CDR3 has 13 amino acids. Germline CDR1 and CDR2: MNHEY and SMNVEV (reference sequence). The CDR3 bases are TGTGCCAGCAGTTTAGGCCTGGGAGTTAAGGTACATTTT. This encodes CASSLGLGVKVHF.

V usage is TRBV6-5 and J usage is TRBJ2-2, with TRBD2 matching over 10 bases. This CDR3 has 21 amino acids. Germline lookup yields CDR1 MNHEY and CDR2 SVGAGI. V was pared by 2 bases and J by 5 bases, with 20 bases of the junction left unmatched. The CDR3 sequence is CASSYRSAGRWLAGETGELFF. The CDR3 DNA reads as TGTGCCAGCAGTTACCGATCCGCAGGGAGGTGGCTAGCGGGAGAAACCGGGGAGCTGTTTTTT.

The rearrangement links TRBV28 to TRBJ2-6; D might be TRBD2 (7 bases). The CDR3 runs 14 residues. V lost 10 bases, J lost 3 bases, and 13 bases lay in between. The V gene's germline CDR1 is MDHEN and CDR2 SYDVKM. The CDR3, as DNA: TGTGCCACCCGCGGGGGACATGGGGCCAACGTCCTGACTTTC. Protein sequence: CATRGGHGANVLTF.

This clonotype turned up a few times. The chain joins TRBV2 to TRBJ2-1; the D gene is possibly TRBD2 (6 bases). Germline V gives CDR1 SNHLY, CDR2 FYNNEI. The V end lost 8 bases, the J end lost 4 bases, and 9 bases lay between the germline ends. The CDR3 is 12 residues long. The CDR3 region is CASFGTYNEQFF. Written as DNA, the CDR3 is TGTGCCAGCTTCGGGACTTACAATGAGCAGTTCTTC.

V gene TRBV11-1 combines with J gene TRBJ2-1; 8 bases are shared with TRBD1. This CDR3 region has 18 residues. The V segment lost 1 base and the J segment 5 bases; nucleotides outside the gene matches: 13. In germline, CDR1 is SGHAT, CDR2 FQDESV (reference sequence). The CDR3 spells CASSLEGPGRGLDNEQFF. The CDR3 nucleotides are TGTGCCAGCAGCTTAGAGGGTCCAGGCAGGGGGCTGGACAATGAGCAGTTCTTC.

A few counts support this clonotype. The J gene is TRBJ2-3, the V gene TRBV12-3 or TRBV12-4; 8 bases align to TRBD2. The V gene end was trimmed by 6 bases and the J gene end by 3 bases; junction bases not matched to a gene: 11. CDR3 length: 16 amino acids. For the CDR3, the DNA is TGTGCCAGCAGGTTGAGCGGGAGAAAGAATACAGATACGCAGTATTTT. Translation: CASRLSGRKNTDTQYF.

This chain uses TRBV28 with TRBJ2-3, with D possibly being TRBD1 (6 bases). The CDR3 totals 15 residues. V was trimmed by 2 bases and J by 4 bases, leaving 13 bases between them. Germline CDR1 reads MDHEN; CDR2 reads SYDVKM. The CDR3 sequence: CASSLGGTLADTQYF. Written as DNA, the CDR3 is TGTGCCAGCAGTTTAGGGGGCACGTTGGCAGATACGCAGTATTTT. Variable domain in full (rest from reference TRBV28 and TRBJ2-3): DVKVTQSSRYLVKRTGEKVFLECVQDMDHENMFWYRQDPGLGLRLIYFSYDVKMKEKGDIPEGYSVSREKKERFSLILESASTNQTSMYLCASSLGGTLADTQYFGPGTRLTVL.

This chain joins TRBV20-1 and TRBJ2-4, with 12 bases that match TRBD2. The CDR3 spans 16 residues. CDR1 and CDR2 (germline): DFQATT, SNEGSKA (reference sequence). V lost 5 bases, J lost 0 bases, and 5 bases stayed unmatched. The CDR3 DNA reads TGCAGTGCTCTAGCGGGAGGGATACTAGCCAAAAACATTCAGTACTTC. Encoded protein: CSALAGGILAKNIQYF.

This clonotype showed up many times. The chain combines TRBV6-2 or TRBV6-3 with TRBJ1-5, with a possible D match to TRBD1 (5 bases). CDR3 length: 13 residues. Germline lookup yields CDR1 MNHEY and CDR2 SVGEGT. V was cut by 2 bases and J by 4 bases, with 6 bases left in between. The CDR3 DNA is TGTGCCAGCAGTTACGGGGGGAATCAGCCCCAGCATTTT. As protein: CASSYGGNQPQHF.

The V call is TRBV20-1, the J call TRBJ1-1; D might be TRBD1 (5 bases). The germline V gene encodes CDR1 DFQATT and CDR2 SNEGSKA (reference sequence). V lost 2 bases and J lost 10, with 11 bases in between. This CDR3 region has 11 residues. DNA for the CDR3: TGCAGTGCTAGACCCCAGGGCGCAGCTTTCTTT. Amino acids: CSARPQGAAFF.

This clonotype was picked up a small number of times. CDR3: CASSSPGLEETQYF. The CDR3 region has the DNA TGTGCCAGTAGTTCCCCGGGTCTTGAAGAGACCCAGTACTTC. The chain couples TRBV19 to TRBJ2-5; D call uncertain. The V and J ends lost 5 bases and 3 bases respectively, with 13 bases between them. The CDR3 is 14 residues long. Germline V gene sequence: CDR1 LNHDA, CDR2 SQIVND (reference sequence). The entire variable domain, with the rest obtained from reference TRBV19 and TRBJ2-5, is as follows: DGGITQSPKYLFRKEGQNVTLSCEQNLNHDAMYWYRQDPGQGLRLIYYSQIVNDFQKGDIAEGYSVSREKKESFPLTVTSAQKNPTAFYLCASSSPGLEETQYFGPGTRLLVL.

This clonotype was recorded at least ten times. This chain joins TRBV7-2 and TRBJ2-2, with 8 positions matching TRBD1. CDR1 and CDR2 (germline): SGHTA, FQGNSA. The V and J ends lost 1 base and 4 bases, in that order; junction bases with no gene match: 2. The CDR3 contains 15 residues. This chain's CDR3 is CASSLGTGPTGELFF. The CDR3 nucleotides read TGTGCCAGCAGCTTAGGGACAGGGCCCACCGGGGAGCTGTTTTTT.